The text below deals with one T cell receptor beta chain. The sample comes from a study of blood T cell repertoires in COVID-19. Study details: PBMCs, B-cell-depleted T cells, or T cells provided the cDNA or gDNA that made up the material.

Trimming took off 1 base at V and 5 bases at J, with 13 bases between the two ends. Germline-derived CDR1 and CDR2 are SGHTA and FQGNSA. The CDR3 is 15 amino acids. Per the authors' pipeline: Reference gene primers were amplified, and this amplification served to estimate nucleated cell counts. Clones were sequenced by immunoSEQ multiplex PCR, and TCRdb holds only the in-frame ones, with some missing. The DNA gave D and trimming, while V, J and clone size come from that table. The table lists 540,000 or so clones, roughly nine tenths of them singletons. The V and J genes are TRBV7-2 and TRBJ2-3, with a tentative D call TRBD2 (6 bases). What was sequenced was peripheral blood. This clonotype was obtained from a woman in her forties or fifties with COVID-19, enrolled during active disease. For the CDR3, the DNA is TGTGCCAGCAGCTTAGGGGGGGAAGGGGTAGATACGCAGTATTTT. Translating gives CASSLGGEGVDTQYF.